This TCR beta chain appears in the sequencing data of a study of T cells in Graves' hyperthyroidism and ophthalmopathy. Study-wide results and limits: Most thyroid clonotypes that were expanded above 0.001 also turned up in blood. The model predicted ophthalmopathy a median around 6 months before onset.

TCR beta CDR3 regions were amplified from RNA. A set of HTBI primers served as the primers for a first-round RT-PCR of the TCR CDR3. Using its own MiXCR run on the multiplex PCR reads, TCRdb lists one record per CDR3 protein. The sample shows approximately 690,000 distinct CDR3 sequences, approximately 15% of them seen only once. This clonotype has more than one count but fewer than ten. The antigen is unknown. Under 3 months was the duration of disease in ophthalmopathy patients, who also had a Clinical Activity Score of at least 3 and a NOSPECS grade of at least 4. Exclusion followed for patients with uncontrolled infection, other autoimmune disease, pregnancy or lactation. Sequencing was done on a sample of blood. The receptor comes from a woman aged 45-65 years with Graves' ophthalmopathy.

CDR3 sequence (DNA): TGCAGTGCTAGCTCCTACCCCAGGTTAGGTGGCTACACCTTC. It specifies CSASSYPRLGGYTF. The chain employs TRBV20-1 and TRBJ1-2; D gene unclear. Trimming took 3 bases from V and 7 from J, leaving 18 bases between them. The germline CDR1 and CDR2 sequences are DFQATT and SNEGSKA (reference sequence). CDR3 length: 14 amino acids.